This T cell receptor beta chain was sequenced for a study of T cell changes during pregnancy in multiple sclerosis. Sequencing was performed with immunoSEQ multiplex PCR; in TCRdb, only in-frame clones are kept and a portion is missing. Of around 75,000 clones in the sample, 91% were seen once. Germline V gives CDR1 GTSNPN, CDR2 SVGIG (reference sequence). Between the trimmed V and J ends, which lost 1 base and 2 bases, there was a span of 8 bases. CDR3 size: 13 residues. This clone has just a few counts. The sequencing used CD4+ T cells from peripheral blood mononuclear cells, collected in the third trimester of pregnancy. The chain links TRBV30 to TRBJ1-1; D not resolved. The TCR comes from a female donor in good health, enrolled as a control in a pregnancy study. This CDR3 reads CAWSGPSNTEAFF. The CDR3 DNA follows: TGTGCCTGGAGTGGTCCATCCAACACTGAAGCTTTCTTT.